Listed below are T cell receptor beta chains from one sample, sequenced in a study of shared clonotypes between healthy human individuals. Generated by immunoSEQ multiplex PCR, the TCRdb table keeps only in-frame clones and is missing some. Altogether more than 2 million clones are present, around 95% being singletons, with the ten largest covering 0.1% to 0.15%. The sequencing input was naive CD4+ T cells sorted from blood. These receptor sequences come from a man aged 18 to 35 in good health. Each CDR3 is given with its conserved first and last residue. The D gene is left open where the match is weak. Rows give clone size only sometimes, using once, few, many, or a class for an expanded clone.

D: TRBD1
size: NA
V: TRBV10-3
J: TRBJ1-4
CDR3: CAIGTGVEKLFF
DNA: TGTGCCATCGGGACAGGGGTTGAAAAACTGTTTTTT

D: TRBD1
size: NA
V: TRBV5-1
J: TRBJ1-4
CDR3: CASSDRTGGNEKLFF
DNA: TGCGCCAGCAGCGATCGGACAGGCGGTAATGAAAAACTGTTTTTT

D: NA
size: once
V: TRBV7-2
J: TRBJ1-1
CDR3: CASSPSTPRVFF
DNA: TGTGCCAGCAGTCCTAGCACCCCGCGCGTTTTCTTT

D: TRBD1
size: NA
V: TRBV30
J: TRBJ1-1
CDR3: CAWSVFRGLEWTEAFF
DNA: TGTGCCTGGAGTGTATTTAGGGGGCTGGAGTGGACTGAAGCTTTCTTT

D: NA
size: NA
V: TRBV6-1
J: TRBJ1-2
CDR3: CASRWTESYGYTF
DNA: TGTGCCAGCAGATGGACAGAGTCCTATGGCTACACCTTC

D: TRBD2
size: once
V: TRBV7-8
J: TRBJ2-7
CDR3: CASSDRTSSSYEQYF
DNA: TGTGCCAGCAGCGACCGGACTAGCAGTTCCTACGAGCAGTACTTC

D: NA
size: NA
V: TRBV30
J: TRBJ2-2
CDR3: CAWRQAGELFF
DNA: TGTGCCTGGAGACAAGCCGGGGAGCTGTTTTTT

D: NA
size: NA
V: TRBV5-4
J: TRBJ1-1
CDR3: CASSLESQGEAFF
DNA: TGTGCCAGCAGCTTGGAAAGTCAGGGTGAAGCTTTCTTT

D: TRBD1
size: NA
V: TRBV4-3
J: TRBJ1-4
CDR3: CASSQGQGAKNEKLFF
DNA: TGCGCCAGCAGCCAAGGACAGGGGGCAAAGAATGAAAAACTGTTTTTT

D: NA
size: NA
V: TRBV7-2
J: TRBJ2-5
CDR3: CAISRGYQETQYF
DNA: TGTGCCATTTCAAGGGGCTATCAGGAGACCCAGTACTTC

D: NA
size: NA
V: TRBV27
J: TRBJ1-1
CDR3: CASSLYRHSEAFF
DNA: TGTGCCAGCAGTTTATACCGGCATAGTGAAGCTTTCTTT

D: TRBD1
size: NA
V: TRBV6-1
J: TRBJ1-5
CDR3: CASSTLTGYQPQHF
DNA: TGTGCCAGCAGCACCCTGACAGGGTATCAGCCCCAGCATTTT

D: NA
size: NA
V: TRBV13
J: TRBJ1-6
CDR3: CASSPTGHSYNSPLHF
DNA: TGTGCCAGCAGCCCTACAGGGCACTCCTATAATTCACCCCTCCACTTT

D: NA
size: NA
V: TRBV5-6
J: TRBJ2-3
CDR3: CASSLGVGGTDTQYF
DNA: TGTGCCAGCAGCTTGGGAGTTGGAGGCACAGATACGCAGTATTTT

D: NA
size: NA
V: TRBV18
J: TRBJ2-1
CDR3: CASSPSDEQFF
DNA: TGTGCCAGCTCACCTTCCGATGAGCAGTTCTTC

D: TRBD1
size: NA
V: TRBV2
J: TRBJ2-5
CDR3: CASSGQGPQETQYF
DNA: TGTGCCAGCAGCGGACAGGGGCCGCAAGAGACCCAGTACTTC

D: NA
size: NA
V: TRBV7-2
J: TRBJ2-7
CDR3: CASSLKGPEQYF
DNA: TGTGCCAGCAGCTTAAAAGGGCCCGAGCAGTACTTC

D: NA
size: NA
V: TRBV6-6
J: TRBJ2-1
CDR3: CASSFSGGSYNEQFF
DNA: TGTGCCAGCAGCTTCTCCGGGGGATCCTACAATGAGCAGTTCTTC

D: NA
size: NA
V: TRBV7-8
J: TRBJ2-2
CDR3: CAARPGVGAGELFF
DNA: TGTGCCGCCCGACCGGGGGTCGGCGCCGGGGAGCTGTTTTTT

D: NA
size: NA
V: TRBV1
J: TRBJ2-7
CDR3: CTSSQDGLGLAGEQYF
DNA: TGCACCAGCAGCCAAGATGGCTTGGGACTAGCAGGGGAGCAGTACTTC

D: TRBD1
size: NA
V: TRBV5-8
J: TRBJ1-2
CDR3: CASSPGQANYGYTF
DNA: TGTGCCAGCAGCCCAGGACAGGCAAACTATGGCTACACCTTC

D: TRBD2
size: NA
V: TRBV5-6
J: TRBJ2-5
CDR3: CASSWGLAGDRTQYF
DNA: TGTGCCAGCAGCTGGGGACTAGCGGGAGATAGGACCCAGTACTTC

D: TRBD2
size: NA
V: TRBV15
J: TRBJ2-3
CDR3: CATSRAGGPSDTQYF
DNA: TGTGCCACCAGCAGAGCGGGAGGGCCTTCGGATACGCAGTATTTT

D: TRBD1
size: NA
V: TRBV6-1
J: TRBJ2-2
CDR3: CASSEGDRGLGELFF
DNA: TGTGCCAGCAGTGAAGGGGACAGGGGGCTGGGGGAGCTGTTTTTT

D: TRBD1
size: NA
V: TRBV5-1
J: TRBJ1-6
CDR3: CASSTRDSSNSPLHF
DNA: TGCGCCAGCAGCACTCGGGACAGTTCGAATTCACCCCTCCACTTT

D: NA
size: NA
V: TRBV9
J: TRBJ1-1
CDR3: CASTEGRSGTEAFF
DNA: TGTGCCAGCACCGAGGGCCGGTCGGGGACTGAAGCTTTCTTT

D: NA
size: NA
V: TRBV28
J: TRBJ2-4
CDR3: CASSLPGQGGNIQYF
DNA: TGTGCCAGCAGTCTACCCGGCCAAGGGGGAAACATTCAGTACTTC

D: NA
size: NA
V: TRBV5-1
J: TRBJ1-5
CDR3: CASSLGQGQPQHF
DNA: TGCGCCAGCAGCTTGGGTCAGGGACAGCCCCAGCATTTT

D: TRBD1
size: NA
V: TRBV5-4
J: TRBJ2-1
CDR3: CASSSETGRRGNEQFF
DNA: TGTGCCAGCAGCTCAGAGACAGGGAGAAGAGGCAATGAGCAGTTCTTC

D: NA
size: NA
V: TRBV29-1
J: TRBJ2-1
CDR3: CIPPEGGDYNEQFF
DNA: TGCATCCCCCCAGAGGGGGGGGACTACAATGAGCAGTTCTTC

D: NA
size: NA
V: TRBV10-3
J: TRBJ2-1
CDR3: CAIRHRESSYNEQFF
DNA: TGTGCCATCAGGCATCGGGAGAGCTCCTACAATGAGCAGTTCTTC

D: NA
size: NA
V: TRBV7-9
J: TRBJ2-7
CDR3: CASSPPAKAYEQYF
DNA: TGTGCCAGCAGCCCCCCAGCCAAGGCCTACGAGCAGTACTTC

D: NA
size: NA
V: TRBV5-1
J: TRBJ2-1
CDR3: CASSLDPGTGEQFF
DNA: TGCGCCAGCAGCCTCGACCCAGGGACCGGTGAGCAGTTCTTC

D: TRBD1
size: NA
V: TRBV10-3
J: TRBJ2-2
CDR3: CAISVGGQVKTGELFF
DNA: TGTGCCATCAGTGTCGGGGGACAGGTTAAAACCGGGGAGCTGTTTTTT

D: TRBD2
size: NA
V: TRBV7-9
J: TRBJ2-1
CDR3: CASSLERRGAHNEQFF
DNA: TGTGCCAGCAGCTTAGAAAGGCGGGGGGCGCACAATGAGCAGTTCTTC

D: NA
size: NA
V: TRBV4-1
J: TRBJ2-3
CDR3: CASSQDAQGGLRDTQYF
DNA: TGCGCCAGCAGCCAAGATGCGCAGGGTGGTTTACGAGATACGCAGTATTTT

D: NA
size: NA
V: TRBV6-6
J: TRBJ1-4
CDR3: CASSQLGAPFFF
DNA: TGTGCCAGCAGCCAACTCGGGGCGCCATTCTTTTTT

D: TRBD2
size: NA
V: TRBV18
J: TRBJ2-1
CDR3: CASSQASGSYEQFF
DNA: TGTGCCAGCTCCCAGGCTAGCGGGAGCTATGAGCAGTTCTTC

D: NA
size: NA
V: TRBV28
J: TRBJ2-3
CDR3: CASSERPSTDTQYF
DNA: TGTGCCAGCAGTGAGAGACCTAGCACAGATACGCAGTATTTT

D: TRBD2
size: NA
V: TRBV7-9
J: TRBJ2-7
CDR3: CASSLGVAGISYEQYF
DNA: TGTGCCAGCAGCCTGGGGGTAGCGGGAATCTCCTACGAGCAGTACTTC

D: NA
size: NA
V: TRBV6-1
J: TRBJ2-7
CDR3: CASREDRPPYEQYF
DNA: TGTGCCAGCAGAGAAGACAGGCCCCCCTACGAGCAGTACTTC

D: NA
size: NA
V: TRBV6-5
J: TRBJ2-1
CDR3: CASRSRGLNEQFF
DNA: TGTGCCAGCAGATCCAGGGGTCTTAATGAGCAGTTCTTC

D: NA
size: NA
V: TRBV6-1
J: TRBJ2-1
CDR3: CASSEVQSMQFF
DNA: TGTGCCAGCAGTGAAGTACAGAGCATGCAGTTCTTC

D: NA
size: NA
V: TRBV30
J: TRBJ2-7
CDR3: CAWSPDNEQYF
DNA: TGTGCCTGGAGTCCGGACAACGAGCAGTACTTC

D: NA
size: NA
V: TRBV28
J: TRBJ2-5
CDR3: CASSNSRETQYF
DNA: TGTGCCAGCAGTAACTCTAGAGAGACCCAGTACTTC

D: NA
size: once
V: TRBV4-3
J: TRBJ2-2
CDR3: CASSQVSGPKTGELFF
DNA: TGCGCCAGCAGCCAAGTCTCCGGTCCCAAGACCGGGGAGCTGTTTTTT

D: NA
size: once
V: TRBV30
J: TRBJ1-6
CDR3: CAWSSPQTGPLNSPLHF
DNA: TGTGCCTGGAGTAGCCCCCAGACAGGCCCACTCAATTCACCCCTCCACTTT

D: NA
size: NA
V: TRBV4-3
J: TRBJ2-3
CDR3: CASSPGVAGTDTQYF
DNA: TGCGCCAGCAGCCCGGGGGTAGCGGGCACAGATACGCAGTATTTT

D: TRBD1
size: NA
V: TRBV6-6
J: TRBJ1-1
CDR3: CASSDVGRGAFF
DNA: TGTGCCAGCAGTGACGTCGGCAGGGGGGCTTTCTTT

D: NA
size: NA
V: TRBV10-3
J: TRBJ1-3
CDR3: CAIRDSHSGNTIYF
DNA: TGTGCCATCAGGGACAGCCACTCTGGAAACACCATATATTTT

D: NA
size: NA
V: TRBV5-1
J: TRBJ2-5
CDR3: CASSLGAGQETQYF
DNA: TGCGCCAGCAGCTTGGGGGCCGGACAAGAGACCCAGTACTTC

D: NA
size: NA
V: TRBV19
J: TRBJ2-7
CDR3: CASSSLSAQSYEQYF
DNA: TGTGCCAGTAGCTCCCTCTCAGCCCAATCCTACGAGCAGTACTTC

D: NA
size: NA
V: TRBV5-4
J: TRBJ2-7
CDR3: CASSLADRSYEQYF
DNA: TGTGCCAGCAGCTTAGCCGACAGGTCCTACGAGCAGTACTTC

D: TRBD1
size: NA
V: TRBV28
J: TRBJ1-4
CDR3: CASSSRDRTNEKLFF
DNA: TGTGCCAGCAGTTCGCGGGACAGAACTAATGAAAAACTGTTTTTT

D: NA
size: NA
V: TRBV13
J: TRBJ2-7
CDR3: CASSLRGHEQYF
DNA: TGTGCCAGCAGCTTGAGGGGCCACGAGCAGTACTTC